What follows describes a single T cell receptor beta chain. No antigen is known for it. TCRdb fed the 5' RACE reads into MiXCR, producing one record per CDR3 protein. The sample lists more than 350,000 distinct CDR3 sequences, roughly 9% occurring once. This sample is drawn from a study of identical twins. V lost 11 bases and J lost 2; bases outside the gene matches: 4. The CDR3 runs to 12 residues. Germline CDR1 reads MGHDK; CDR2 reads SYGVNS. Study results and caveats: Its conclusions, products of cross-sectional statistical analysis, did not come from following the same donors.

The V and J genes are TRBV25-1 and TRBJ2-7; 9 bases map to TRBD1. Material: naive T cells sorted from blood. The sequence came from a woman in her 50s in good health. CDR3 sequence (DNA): TGTGCCGACGGGACAGGGACCTACGAGCAGTACGTC. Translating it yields CADGTGTYEQYV.